This TCR beta chain originates from a study of CD8 T cells in Susac syndrome. CDR3 length: 15 residues. Germline lookup yields CDR1 MGHRA and CDR2 YSYEKL. With 6 bases clipped from V and 3 bases from J, the junction kept 9 bases outside the gene matches. The RNA, roughly 0.5 to 1 ug, was put through reverse transcription using random hexamers. With immunoSEQ multiplex PCR, TCR beta CDR3 was amplified across 54 Vbeta and 13 Jbeta. TCRdb redid the calling of the immunoSEQ multiplex PCR reads with MiXCR, one entry per CDR3 protein. Seen here are around 45,000 distinct CDR3 sequences, around 93% observed once, and the top ten hold 0.4% to 0.5%.

Sequenced: CD8+ T cells from PBMCs. This clonotype originated in a human donor in good health. The chain recombines TRBV4-1 with TRBJ2-7; TRBD1 matches at 9 bases. CDR3 in amino acids: CASRPAQGAIYEQYF. For the CDR3, the DNA is TGCGCCAGCAGACCCGCACAGGGGGCTATCTACGAGCAGTACTTC.